The clone carrying this T cell receptor beta chain was counted only a few times. Its antigen remains unknown. A sample-barcoded 5' primer and a J-beta primer mix were used in a second PCR of about 7 to 12 cycles. A template-switch adaptor containing 12 random nucleotides labeled each cDNA molecule. TCRdb called the 5' RACE reads again in MiXCR, with one record for every CDR3 protein. Found here are about 810,000 distinct CDR3 sequences, around 36% of them singletons; the top ten hold 10% to 15%. The data were obtained in a study of blood T cells in healthy people across ages. General observations from the study: Leaving the PBMCs unsorted stopped any conclusive comparison of naive versus antigen-experienced cells.

Trimming removed 5 bases from V and 7 bases from J, with 15 bases in between. The CDR3 spans 13 residues. CDR1 is SGHTA and CDR2 is FQGNSA in the germline V gene. This sequence was found in a man between 18 and 35 years old in good health. V gene TRBV7-2 combines with J gene TRBJ2-7, with D maybe TRBD2 (6 bases). Sequenced sample: blood. The CDR3 reads CASSPGTYNEQYF. The CDR3 DNA sequence: TGTGCCAGCAGCCCCGGGACTTACAATGAGCAGTACTTC.